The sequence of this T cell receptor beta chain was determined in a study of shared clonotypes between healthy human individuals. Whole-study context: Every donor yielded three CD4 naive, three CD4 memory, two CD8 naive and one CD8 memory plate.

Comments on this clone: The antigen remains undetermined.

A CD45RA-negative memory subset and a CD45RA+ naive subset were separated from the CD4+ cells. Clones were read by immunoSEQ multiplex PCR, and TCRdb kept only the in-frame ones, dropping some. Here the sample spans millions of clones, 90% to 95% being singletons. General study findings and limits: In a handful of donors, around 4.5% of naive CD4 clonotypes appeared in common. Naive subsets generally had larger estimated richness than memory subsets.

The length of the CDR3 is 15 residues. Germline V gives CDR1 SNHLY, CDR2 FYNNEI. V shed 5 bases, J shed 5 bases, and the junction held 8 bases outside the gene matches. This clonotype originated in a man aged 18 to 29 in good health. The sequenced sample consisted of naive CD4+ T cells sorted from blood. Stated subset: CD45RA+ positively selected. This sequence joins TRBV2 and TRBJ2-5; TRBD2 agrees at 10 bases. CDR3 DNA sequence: TGTGCCAGCAGTTCGGAGCGGGGGGGCCGGGAGACCCAGTACTTC. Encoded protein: CASSSERGGRETQYF.